The 7 T cell receptor beta chains listed next were all sequenced from one sample in a study of T cells after yellow fever vaccination. TCRdb itself ran the 5' RACE reads through MiXCR, one entry per CDR3 protein. The repertoire holds 300,000 or so distinct CDR3 sequences, with 6.5% to 8.5% as singletons. The sequences come from PBMCs, collected roughly 46 days after the first yellow fever vaccination. The receptors come from a man aged 18 to 30 who received the YFV17D yellow fever vaccine.

This clonotype was detected many times. The CDR3 reads CSARTPSSGTQYF. The CDR3 DNA is TGCAGTGCTAGGACCCCTAGCTCTGGTACGCAGTATTTT. The chain has TRBV20-1 and TRBJ2-3; D possibly corresponds to TRBD2 (5 bases). The V gene's germline CDR1 is DFQATT and CDR2 SNEGSKA (reference sequence). The CDR3 consists of 13 residues. Trimming cost V 3 bases and J 8 bases, with 15 bases left between them.

This clonotype was found a few times. The V gene is TRBV5-1, the J gene TRBJ2-5, with 9 bases that match TRBD2. The CDR3 totals 15 residues. CDR1 is SGHRS and CDR2 is YFSETQ in the germline V gene. J was trimmed by 3 bases and V by 4 bases; bases with no gene match: 7. The CDR3 protein is CASSPTLAGEETQYF. CDR3 DNA: TGCGCCAGCAGCCCCACGTTAGCGGGGGAAGAGACCCAGTACTTC.

This clonotype has a count of ten or more. V gene TRBV7-9 combines with J gene TRBJ2-1, with a possible D match to TRBD2 (6 bases). Per the germline V gene, CDR1 is SEHNR and CDR2 is FQNEAQ (reference sequence). V lost 0 bases to trimming and J lost 2 bases, with 8 bases between them. The CDR3 totals 15 residues. CDR3 coding DNA: TGTGCCAGCAGCTTAGCTAGCGGACCCTACAATGAGCAGTTCTTC. Translating it yields CASSLASGPYNEQFF.

This clonotype was seen repeatedly, ten times or more. The chain couples TRBV30 to TRBJ2-5; D is perhaps TRBD1 or TRBD2 (6 bases each). The CDR3 runs to 13 residues. CDR1 and CDR2 (germline): GTSNPN, SVGIG (reference sequence). V gave up 3 bases and J gave up 2 bases, with 10 bases separating them. The DNA of the CDR3 is TGTGCCTGGAGCGCGGGGACACAAGAGACCCAGTACTTC. Amino acids: CAWSAGTQETQYF.

This sequence joins TRBV10-3 and TRBJ2-1; maybe TRBD2 (6 bases). Trimming left V 6 bases short and J 4 bases short, with 10 bases between. From germline, CDR1 is ENHRY and CDR2 SYGVKD. The CDR3 consists of 13 residues. The CDR3 region is CAIREGSYNEQFF. In nucleotides, the CDR3 is TGTGCCATCAGGGAGGGGAGTTACAATGAGCAGTTCTTC.

The genes are TRBV9 and TRBJ2-1; D is possibly TRBD1 (6 bases). The CDR3 contains 15 residues. Deletions cut 2 bases from V and 0 bases from J, with 9 bases between. Germline CDR1 and CDR2: SGDLS and YYNGEE. CDR3 amino acids: CASSVLGASYNEQFF. The DNA for the CDR3 is TGTGCCAGCAGCGTCCTGGGGGCCTCCTACAATGAGCAGTTCTTC.

There are a few counts of this clonotype. The V gene is TRBV9, the J gene TRBJ1-4; unclear D gene. The length of the CDR3 is 14 residues. Looked up from germline, CDR1 is SGDLS and CDR2 is YYNGEE. V was shortened by 0 bases and J by 4 bases, with 7 bases between the two germline ends. The CDR3 DNA reads as TGTGCCAGCAGCGTAGAGCAGGATAATGAAAAACTGTTTTTT. Translating it yields CASSVEQDNEKLFF.